These T cell receptor beta chains were read from a single sample in a study of shared clonotypes between healthy human individuals. Profiling relied on immunoSEQ multiplex PCR, and the TCRdb table lists in-frame clones only, not all of them. The profile shows roughly 500,000 clones, 70% to 80% of them singletons. Input material: PBMCs. These receptors originate from a woman in her 40s in good health. Some clones in this sample may be carry-over from other donors' samples. CDR3s include the opening cysteine and the closing phenylalanine or tryptophan. D genes are given only for firm matches. Only part of the rows carry a size: once, few, many, or a class if the clone is expanded.

V gene,J gene,D gene,clone size,CDR3 DNA,CDR3 protein
TRBV5-4,TRBJ2-3,TRBD2,once,TGTGCCAGCAGCTTGCGGCTAGCGGGAGTCACGCAGTATTTT,CASSLRLAGVTQYF
TRBV7-2,TRBJ2-1,TRBD2,-,TGTGCCAGCAGCTTAGTGGGACTAGCGTCCAATGAGCAGTTCTTC,CASSLVGLASNEQFF
TRBV7-2,TRBJ1-3,-,-,TGTGCCAGCAGCTCACAGGGAAGTGGAACTGGAAACACCATATATTTT,CASSSQGSGTGNTIYF
TRBV6-5,TRBJ2-7,TRBD1,-,TGTGCCAGCGGGTTGACAGGGTCCTACGAGCAGTACTTC,CASGLTGSYEQYF
TRBV5-4,TRBJ2-1,-,-,TGTGCCAGCAGCTTTTATAATGAGCAGTTCTTC,CASSFYNEQFF
TRBV9,TRBJ2-1,TRBD1,-,TGTGCCAGCAGCCCGCAGGGGGCCTATGAGCAGTTCTTC,CASSPQGAYEQFF
TRBV11-2,TRBJ1-3,-,-,TGTGCCAGCAGCTTAGATTACCCATCTGGAAACACCATATATTTT,CASSLDYPSGNTIYF
TRBV10-3,TRBJ2-7,TRBD1,-,TGTGCCACAACCGGGACAGAACGGTACGAGCAGTACTTC,CATTGTERYEQYF
TRBV9,TRBJ2-7,TRBD2,few,TGTGCCAGCAGCGTAGGGACTAGCGGTCCCTACGAGCAGTACTTC,CASSVGTSGPYEQYF
TRBV28,TRBJ2-1,TRBD2,-,TGTGCCAGCAGTTTTTGGGCGGGAGGGCCGCCCTACAATGAGCAGTTCTTC,CASSFWAGGPPYNEQFF
TRBV25-1,TRBJ2-1,-,-,TGTGCCAGCAGTGAATTTGGCGGGAAGGATGAGCAGTTCTTC,CASSEFGGKDEQFF
TRBV7-9,TRBJ2-6,-,-,TGTGCCAGCAGCCAGACCCTTGGCGCTGGGGCCAACGTCCTGACTTTC,CASSQTLGAGANVLTF
TRBV7-8,TRBJ2-3,-,many,TGTGCCAGCAGCTTAGTCTTGGACCAACGTACGCAGTATTTT,CASSLVLDQRTQYF
TRBV9,TRBJ2-1,TRBD1,-,TGTGCCAGCAGCAGAGCCGGACAGGGCTCCTACAATGAGCAGTTCTTC,CASSRAGQGSYNEQFF
TRBV5-1,TRBJ2-2,TRBD2,once,TGCGCCAGCAGCGCGTCTAGCGGGAGAAACACCGGGGAGCTGTTTTTT,CASSASSGRNTGELFF
TRBV11-2,TRBJ1-2,TRBD1,-,TGTGCCAGCAGCTTAGCCGGGACAGGGTATGGCTACACCTTC,CASSLAGTGYGYTF
TRBV5-1,TRBJ2-2,TRBD1,-,TGCGCCAGCAGCTTCGAAGGGACAGGGTTGGCCGGGGAGCTGTTTTTT,CASSFEGTGLAGELFF
TRBV19,TRBJ2-7,TRBD2,few,TGTGCCAGTAGTGCGCACGGACTAGCGGGAGGGAACTACGAGCAGTACTTC,CASSAHGLAGGNYEQYF
TRBV5-4,TRBJ2-6,-,-,TGTGCCAGCAGCTTGGGAAGCTCTGGGGCCAACGTCCTGACTTTC,CASSLGSSGANVLTF
TRBV15,TRBJ2-1,-,-,TGTGCCACCAGTCAGACTAGGTACTCCAATGAGCAGTTCTTC,CATSQTRYSNEQFF
TRBV5-1,TRBJ1-1,-,-,TGCGCCAGCAGCCTCTGGGACATCGAGAACACTGAAGCTTTCTTT,CASSLWDIENTEAFF
TRBV7-9,TRBJ1-5,-,-,TGTGCCAGCAGCTTAGTTAGGGGCGCAAGTACCAATCAGCCCCAGCATTTT,CASSLVRGASTNQPQHF
TRBV27,TRBJ1-2,-,-,TGTGCCAGCACCGATACTTGGCAGGGTTTTGGTGGCTACACCTTC,CASTDTWQGFGGYTF
TRBV19,TRBJ1-2,-,-,TGTGCCAGTAGTGGCCGGATCGGTGGCTACACCTTC,CASSGRIGGYTF
TRBV25-1,TRBJ2-1,TRBD2,-,TGTGCCAGCAGTGAAGGTCCGGGACTAGCGGGAGCGGGTGAGCAGTTCTTC,CASSEGPGLAGAGEQFF
TRBV5-1,TRBJ2-5,TRBD2,-,TGCGCCAGCAGCCTCCAAGGGGCTAGCGGCCAAGAGACCCAGTACTTC,CASSLQGASGQETQYF
TRBV28,TRBJ2-7,-,few,TGTGCCAGCTTTGAAAGAAGCTCCTACGAGCAGTACTTC,CASFERSSYEQYF
TRBV2,TRBJ1-4,-,-,TGTGCCAGCAGAGAAAGTGACATGGGAACCGAAAAACTGTTTTTT,CASRESDMGTEKLFF
TRBV5-1,TRBJ2-1,TRBD2,-,TGCGCCAGCAGATCGAGCGGGAGGAACAATGAGCAGTTCTTC,CASRSSGRNNEQFF
TRBV18,TRBJ1-1,-,-,TGTGCCAGCTCACCACTAAGGGAGGGGAGCACTGAAGCTTTCTTT,CASSPLREGSTEAFF
TRBV10-3,TRBJ2-2,-,-,TGTGCCATCAGTGAGTCCTGGGGGGCGCAAAACACCGGGGAGCTGTTTTTT,CAISESWGAQNTGELFF
TRBV7-2,TRBJ2-7,TRBD1,-,TGTGCCAGCAGCTTTGGGGGACAGGCCTACGAGCAGTACTTC,CASSFGGQAYEQYF
TRBV29-1,TRBJ1-1,-,-,TGCAGCGCCGAGATTAACATGAACACTGAAGCTTTCTTT,CSAEINMNTEAFF
TRBV5-6,TRBJ2-3,-,-,TGTGCCAGCAGCTTCCGGGGGAGCACAGATACGCAGTATTTT,CASSFRGSTDTQYF
TRBV5-6,TRBJ2-3,TRBD1,-,TGTGCCAGCAGCTTGGGACGTATGGGGGACAGCCTCACAGATACGCAGTATTTT,CASSLGRMGDSLTDTQYF
TRBV4-2,TRBJ1-2,-,-,TGTGCCAGCAGCCAAGACCCTCAGGGTGTCTATGGCTACACCTTC,CASSQDPQGVYGYTF
TRBV11-2,TRBJ1-1,-,-,TGTGCCAGCAGCTTAGATCGGACGGAAGCTTTCTTT,CASSLDRTEAFF
TRBV7-3,TRBJ2-3,-,-,TGTGCCAGCAGCCTCGCGGGACGGTCCACAGATACGCAGTATTTT,CASSLAGRSTDTQYF
TRBV2,TRBJ2-5,-,-,TGTGCCAGCACTACCGGACGGGCCCAAGAGACCCAGTACTTC,CASTTGRAQETQYF
TRBV10-3,TRBJ1-2,-,-,TGTGCCATCAGTGAGGGCCTAGGAGACGGGGGCTACACCTTC,CAISEGLGDGGYTF
TRBV6-4,TRBJ2-2,-,once,TGTGCCAGCAGAGCAGGGTACACCGGGGAGCTGTTTTTT,CASRAGYTGELFF
TRBV27,TRBJ1-1,-,-,TGTGCCAGCAGTAAAGGGGGCACTGAAGCTTTCTTT,CASSKGGTEAFF
TRBV10-3,TRBJ2-7,-,-,TGTGCCATCAGTCACCAGACAGAAACCTACGAGCAGTACTTC,CAISHQTETYEQYF
TRBV6-1,TRBJ1-1,-,-,TGTGCCAGCAGTGTCGACAGTTCGCGTGAAGCTTTCTTT,CASSVDSSREAFF
TRBV7-2,TRBJ2-7,TRBD1,-,TGTGCCAGCAGCTCCTCGGGACAGTCCTACGAGCAGTACTTC,CASSSSGQSYEQYF
TRBV28,TRBJ2-6,-,-,TGTGCCAGCAGTCATACAGGGAACTCTGGGGCCAACGTCCTGACTTTC,CASSHTGNSGANVLTF
TRBV7-8,TRBJ1-4,-,-,TGTGCCAGCAGCCCTAAGGAGGGGGGCCGCGCTAATGAAAAACTGTTTTTT,CASSPKEGGRANEKLFF
TRBV28,TRBJ2-5,-,-,TGTGCCAGCAGTTTATCTGGGGTTCTAGAGACCCAGTACTTC,CASSLSGVLETQYF
TRBV9,TRBJ1-2,-,few,TGTGCCAGCAGCCCACGGACGGTTTCGGGTGGCTACACCTTC,CASSPRTVSGGYTF
TRBV5-1,TRBJ2-5,-,-,TGCGCCAGCAGCCTCGATCAAGAGACCCAGTACTTC,CASSLDQETQYF
TRBV20-1,TRBJ2-1,-,-,TGCAGTGCTCGACTCGACCCTGAGCAGTTCTTC,CSARLDPEQFF